This entry features one T cell receptor beta chain sequence. No antigen is known for it. One base away there is no much larger clone; base qualities are not given. TCRbeta CDR3 regions were amplified from genomic DNA using the immunoSEQ Assay, a bias-controlled multiplex PCR. Regarding the original processing steps: The number of nucleated cells in each sample was estimated from the amplification of reference gene primers within the assay. To quantify the absolute abundance of each unique TCRbeta CDR3 rearrangement, sequence reads were collapsed and filtered. For each sample, productive Simpson clonality was calculated as the square root of Simpson's diversity index over productive rearrangements. TCRdb holds this immuneACCESS table with in-frame rearrangements only. Some clones are missing; in checked studies, unresolved V genes explain under half, and the rest has no known cause. The V and J calls and the clone size are those of that table, but D and trimming were determined from the DNA. This sample is represented by fewer than 450,000 clones; approximately 90% of them were singletons. 1.2% of the sample comes from the top ten.

The data were taken from a study of blood T cell repertoires in COVID-19 (TCRdb year 2020). For the study in its entirety: The collaborator samples originated in the United States, Italy and Spain and spanned the acute and convalescent phases of COVID-19. The prospective study material was composed of cDNA or gDNA derived from T cells, B-cell-depleted T cells, or PBMCs. Deeply sampled blood TCRbeta repertoires from subjects exposed to, actively infected with, or recovered from COVID-19 were included in the dataset. The repertoires were released in a freely available public database intended as a resource for research on the immune response to SARS-CoV-2. Samples came from the ongoing ImmuneRACE study (first 160 participants) plus 1,254 subjects from 6 global collaborators. The sample metadata nearly always contained a de-identified subject ID, COVID-19 status, age in years and sex. Where available, HLA class I and class II types were taken from metadata supplied by the sample provider and were not determined by assay-based typing.

In the prospective study, participants were roughly 18 to 100 years old, resided in under 30 geographic areas of the United States, and were enrolled through a virtual design. Cohort assignment in the prospective study relied on participant-reported clinical history from a screening survey and a study questionnaire. Recovered participants in ImmuneRACE Cohort 3 were defined by two consecutive negative NP/OP PCR tests, clearance by a healthcare professional, or resolution of symptoms. In the prospective study, whole blood, serum and a nasopharyngeal or oropharyngeal swab were collected from each participant by mobile phlebotomists. Over a roughly two-month period, participants in the prospective study had the option of providing additional blood draws and questionnaires. Blood samples from the prospective study were shipped frozen or at room temperature prior to DNA extraction. What the work shows at the level of the full study, not this receptor alone: Clinical and demographic metadata were provided uncurated, with the amount varying by source and participant.

The sequencing input was PBMCs or T cells enriched from blood (not recorded which). This sequence was found in a woman younger than 30 who had recovered from COVID-19.

The DNA sequence follows: TGCGCCAGCAGTATTATGCCCGGGACAGGGGGCCATGGCTACACCTTC. The resulting protein is CASSIMPGTGGHGYTF. The rearranged chain carries TRBV5-1 and TRBJ1-2; 12 nucleotides in the junction match TRBD1. Compared with germline, V lacks 5 bases and J lacks 6 bases; bases without a gene match: 11. The CDR3 measures 16 amino acids from cysteine to phenylalanine. CDR3 DNA is the only sequence kept; it has 48 bases, read in frame from the first base. For CDR1 and CDR2, the germline V gene lists SGHRS and YFSETQ.